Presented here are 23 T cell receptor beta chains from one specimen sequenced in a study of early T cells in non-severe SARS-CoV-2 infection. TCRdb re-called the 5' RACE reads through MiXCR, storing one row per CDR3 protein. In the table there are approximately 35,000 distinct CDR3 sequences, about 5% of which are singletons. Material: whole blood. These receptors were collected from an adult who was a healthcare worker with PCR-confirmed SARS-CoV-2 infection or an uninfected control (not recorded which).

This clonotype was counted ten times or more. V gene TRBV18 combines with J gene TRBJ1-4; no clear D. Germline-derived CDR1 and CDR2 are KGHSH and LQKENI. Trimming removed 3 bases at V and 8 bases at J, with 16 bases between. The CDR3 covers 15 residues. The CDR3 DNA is TGTGCCAGCTCACCGCTGGCTCGCTTCGGGGAAAAACTGTTTTTT. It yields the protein CASSPLARFGEKLFF. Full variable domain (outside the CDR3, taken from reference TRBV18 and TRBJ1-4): NAGVMQNPRHLVRRRGQEARLRCSPMKGHSHVYWYRQLPEEGLKFMVYLQKENIIDESGMPKERFSAEFPKEGPSILRIQQVVRGDSAAYFCASSPLARFGEKLFFGSGTQLSVL.

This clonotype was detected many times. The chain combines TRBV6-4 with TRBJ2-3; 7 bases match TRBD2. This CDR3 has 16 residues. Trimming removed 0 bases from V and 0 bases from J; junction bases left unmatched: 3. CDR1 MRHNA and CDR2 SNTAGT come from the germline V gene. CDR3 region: CASSDSGGGSTDTQYF. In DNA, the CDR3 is TGTGCCAGCAGTGACTCAGGCGGGGGAAGCACAGATACGCAGTATTTT.

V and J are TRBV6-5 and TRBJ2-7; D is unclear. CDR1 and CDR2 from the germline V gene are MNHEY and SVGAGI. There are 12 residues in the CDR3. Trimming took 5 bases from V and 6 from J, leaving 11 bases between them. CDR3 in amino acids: CASSRDLSEQYF. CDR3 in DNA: TGTGCCAGCAGTCGAGACCTGAGCGAGCAGTACTTC.

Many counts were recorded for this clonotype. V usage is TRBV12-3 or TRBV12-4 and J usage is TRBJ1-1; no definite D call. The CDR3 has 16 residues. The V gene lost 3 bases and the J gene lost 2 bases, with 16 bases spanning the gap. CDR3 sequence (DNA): TGTGCCAGCAGTTTTAGCCACTCGGTTACTAACACTGAAGCTTTCTTT. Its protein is CASSFSHSVTNTEAFF.

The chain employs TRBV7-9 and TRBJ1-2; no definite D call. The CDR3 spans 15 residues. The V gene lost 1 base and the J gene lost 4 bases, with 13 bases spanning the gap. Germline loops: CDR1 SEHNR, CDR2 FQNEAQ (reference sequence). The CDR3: CASSLGPDGSYGYTF. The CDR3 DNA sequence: TGTGCCAGCAGCTTAGGGCCGGACGGAAGCTATGGCTACACCTTC.

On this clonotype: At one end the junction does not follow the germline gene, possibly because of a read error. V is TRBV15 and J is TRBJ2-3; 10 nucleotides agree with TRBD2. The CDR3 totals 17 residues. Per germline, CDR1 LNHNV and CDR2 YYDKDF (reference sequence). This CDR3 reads CAISKALLAGALHTQYF. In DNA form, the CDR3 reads TGTGCCATCAGCAAAGCCTTGCTAGCGGGGGCCCTGCATACGCAGTATTTT.

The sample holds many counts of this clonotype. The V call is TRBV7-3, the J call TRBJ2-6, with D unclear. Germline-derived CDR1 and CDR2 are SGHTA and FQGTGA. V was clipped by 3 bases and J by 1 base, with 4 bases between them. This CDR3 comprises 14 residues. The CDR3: CASSLKSGANVLTF. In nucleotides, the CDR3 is TGTGCCAGCAGCTTGAAGTCTGGGGCCAACGTCCTGACTTTC.

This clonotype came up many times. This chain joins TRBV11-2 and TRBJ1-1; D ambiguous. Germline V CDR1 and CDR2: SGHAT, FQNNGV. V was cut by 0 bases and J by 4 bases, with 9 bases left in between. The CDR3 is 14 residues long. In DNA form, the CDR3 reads TGTGCCAGCAGCTTAGATCCCCAGTCCACTGAAGCTTTCTTT. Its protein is CASSLDPQSTEAFF.

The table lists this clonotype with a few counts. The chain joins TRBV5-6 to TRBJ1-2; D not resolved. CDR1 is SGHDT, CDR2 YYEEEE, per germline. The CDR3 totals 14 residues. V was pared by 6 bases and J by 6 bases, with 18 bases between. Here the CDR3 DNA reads TGTGCCAGCAACTACTACGGAGACCCCGATGGCTACACCTTC. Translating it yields CASNYYGDPDGYTF.

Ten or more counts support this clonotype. As DNA, the CDR3 is TGCAGTGCTAGAGTGGATCGAATTCAAGAGACCCAGTACTTC. Translating gives CSARVDRIQETQYF. The chain uses TRBV20-1 and TRBJ2-5, with D unclear. CDR1 and CDR2 (germline): DFQATT, SNEGSKA (reference sequence). There are 14 residues in the CDR3. V shed 1 base and J shed 2 bases, with 11 bases lying between them.

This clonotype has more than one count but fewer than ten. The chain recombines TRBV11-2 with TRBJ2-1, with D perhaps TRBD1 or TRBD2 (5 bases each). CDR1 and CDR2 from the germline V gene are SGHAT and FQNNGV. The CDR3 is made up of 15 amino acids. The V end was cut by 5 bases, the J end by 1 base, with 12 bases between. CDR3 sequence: CASSPGQGSYNEQFF. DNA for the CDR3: TGTGCCAGCAGCCCGGGGCAGGGTTCCTACAATGAGCAGTTCTTC.

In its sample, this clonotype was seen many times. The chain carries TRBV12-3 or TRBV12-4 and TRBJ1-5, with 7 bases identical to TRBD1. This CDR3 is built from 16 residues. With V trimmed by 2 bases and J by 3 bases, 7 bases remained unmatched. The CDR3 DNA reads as TGTGCCAGCAGTTTAAGCTTAGGGACAGTCAATCAGCCCCAGCATTTT. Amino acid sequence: CASSLSLGTVNQPQHF.

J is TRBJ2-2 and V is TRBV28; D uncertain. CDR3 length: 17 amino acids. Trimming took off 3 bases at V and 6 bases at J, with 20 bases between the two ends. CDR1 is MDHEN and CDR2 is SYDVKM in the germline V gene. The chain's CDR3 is CASSFVTATEDSGELFF. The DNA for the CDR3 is TGTGCCAGCAGTTTTGTTACGGCAACAGAGGATTCCGGGGAGCTGTTTTTT.

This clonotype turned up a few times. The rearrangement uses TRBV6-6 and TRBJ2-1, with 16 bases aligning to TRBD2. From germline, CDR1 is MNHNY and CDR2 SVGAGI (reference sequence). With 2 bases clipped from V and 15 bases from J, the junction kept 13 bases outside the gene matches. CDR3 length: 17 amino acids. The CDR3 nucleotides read TGTGCCAGCAGTTACGCCCCGGGACTAGCGGGGGGGGTCACCCCGTTCTTC. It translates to CASSYAPGLAGGVTPFF.

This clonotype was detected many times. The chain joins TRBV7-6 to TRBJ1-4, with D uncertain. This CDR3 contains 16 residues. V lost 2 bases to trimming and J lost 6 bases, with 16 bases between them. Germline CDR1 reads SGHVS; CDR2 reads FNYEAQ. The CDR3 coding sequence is TGTGCCAGCAGCTTAATTCGAGGGCACGCAGATGAAAAACTGTTTTTT. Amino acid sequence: CASSLIRGHADEKLFF.

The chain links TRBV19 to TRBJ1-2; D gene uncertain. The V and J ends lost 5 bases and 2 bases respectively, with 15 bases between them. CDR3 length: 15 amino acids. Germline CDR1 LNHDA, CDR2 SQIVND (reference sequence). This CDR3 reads CASSRSGPSNYGYTF. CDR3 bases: TGTGCCAGTAGTCGGTCCGGACCCTCAAACTATGGCTACACCTTC.

As DNA, the CDR3 is TGTGCCTCTCTTCCAGGACAGGGGGCAGGAGAGACCCAGTACTTC. Its translation: CASLPGQGAGETQYF. The chain recombines TRBV10-3 with TRBJ2-5, with TRBD1 identical over 11 bases. Trimming at V came to 11 bases and at J to 4 bases, leaving 12 bases not matched to a gene. CDR1 and CDR2 from the germline V gene are ENHRY and SYGVKD. The CDR3 loop spans 15 amino acids.

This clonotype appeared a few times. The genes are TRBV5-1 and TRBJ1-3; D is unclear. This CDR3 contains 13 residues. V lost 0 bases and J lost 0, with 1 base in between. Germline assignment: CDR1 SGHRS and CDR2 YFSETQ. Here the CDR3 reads CASSLDSGNTIYF. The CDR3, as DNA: TGCGCCAGCAGCTTGGACTCTGGAAACACCATATATTTT.

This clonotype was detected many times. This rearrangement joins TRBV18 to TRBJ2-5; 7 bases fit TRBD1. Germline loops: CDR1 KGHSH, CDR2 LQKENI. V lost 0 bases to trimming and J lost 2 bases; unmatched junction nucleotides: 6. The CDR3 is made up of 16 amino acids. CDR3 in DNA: TGTGCCAGCTCACCACCGACTGGGACAGTGCAAGAGACCCAGTACTTC. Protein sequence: CASSPPTGTVQETQYF.

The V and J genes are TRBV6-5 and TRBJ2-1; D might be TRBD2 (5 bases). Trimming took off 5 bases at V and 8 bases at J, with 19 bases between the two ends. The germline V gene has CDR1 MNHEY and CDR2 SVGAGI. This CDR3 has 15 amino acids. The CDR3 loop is CASSGLVAGVDEQFF. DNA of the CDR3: TGTGCCAGCAGTGGGCTGGTAGCCGGGGTCGATGAGCAGTTCTTC.

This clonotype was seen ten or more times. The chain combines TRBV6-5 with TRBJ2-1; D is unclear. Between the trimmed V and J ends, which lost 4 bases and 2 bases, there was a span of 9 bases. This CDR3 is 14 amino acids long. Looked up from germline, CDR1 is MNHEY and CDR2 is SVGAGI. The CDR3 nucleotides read TGTGCCAGCAGTTTCGGAGATACCTACAATGAGCAGTTCTTC. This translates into CASSFGDTYNEQFF.

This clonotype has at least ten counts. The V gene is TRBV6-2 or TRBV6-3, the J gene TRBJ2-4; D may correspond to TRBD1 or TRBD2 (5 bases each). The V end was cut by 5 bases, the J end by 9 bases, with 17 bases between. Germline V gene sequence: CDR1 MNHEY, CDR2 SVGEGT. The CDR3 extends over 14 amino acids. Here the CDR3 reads CASSLGALGGIQYF. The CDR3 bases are TGTGCCAGCAGTCTCGGGGCCCTAGGAGGCATTCAGTACTTC.

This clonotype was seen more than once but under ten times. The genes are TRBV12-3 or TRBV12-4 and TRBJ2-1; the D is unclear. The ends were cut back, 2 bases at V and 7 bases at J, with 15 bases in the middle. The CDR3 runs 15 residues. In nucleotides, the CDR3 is TGTGCCAGCAGTTTATTGAATATCCAATGGAATGAGCAGTTCTTC. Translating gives CASSLLNIQWNEQFF.